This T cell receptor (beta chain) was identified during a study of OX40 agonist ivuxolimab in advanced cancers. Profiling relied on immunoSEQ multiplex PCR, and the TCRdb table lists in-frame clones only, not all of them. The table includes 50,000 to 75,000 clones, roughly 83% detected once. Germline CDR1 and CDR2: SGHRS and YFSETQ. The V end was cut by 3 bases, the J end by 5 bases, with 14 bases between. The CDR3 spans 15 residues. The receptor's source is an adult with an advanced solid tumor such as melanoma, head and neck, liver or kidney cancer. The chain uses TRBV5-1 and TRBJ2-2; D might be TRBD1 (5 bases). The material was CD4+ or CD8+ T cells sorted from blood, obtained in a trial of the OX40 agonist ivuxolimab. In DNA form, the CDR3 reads TGCGCCAGCAGCTGGAATCAGGGTGGAACCGGGGAGCTGTTTTTT. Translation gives CASSWNQGGTGELFF.